This T cell receptor beta chain was documented in a study of T cells in localized non-small cell lung cancer. This clone was counted a few times. The method was immunoSEQ multiplex PCR; TCRdb's version includes in-frame clones alone and lacks a portion of them. The data show tens of thousands of clones, roughly 77% seen once. The V gene lost 1 base and the J gene lost 0 bases, with 18 bases spanning the gap. There are 19 residues in the CDR3. Germline CDR1 LGHNA, CDR2 YNFKEQ. The input for sequencing was PBMCs, taken before any cancer treatment. This chain joins TRBV4-2 and TRBJ2-2, with TRBD2 as a possible D gene (6 bases). This clonotype was obtained from a woman aged 40 to 75 with stage II squamous cell lung carcinoma. The CDR3 loop reads CASSQVYLLGGANTGELFF. CDR3 DNA sequence: TGTGCCAGCAGCCAAGTGTATTTGCTTGGCGGGGCGAACACCGGGGAGCTGTTTTTT.